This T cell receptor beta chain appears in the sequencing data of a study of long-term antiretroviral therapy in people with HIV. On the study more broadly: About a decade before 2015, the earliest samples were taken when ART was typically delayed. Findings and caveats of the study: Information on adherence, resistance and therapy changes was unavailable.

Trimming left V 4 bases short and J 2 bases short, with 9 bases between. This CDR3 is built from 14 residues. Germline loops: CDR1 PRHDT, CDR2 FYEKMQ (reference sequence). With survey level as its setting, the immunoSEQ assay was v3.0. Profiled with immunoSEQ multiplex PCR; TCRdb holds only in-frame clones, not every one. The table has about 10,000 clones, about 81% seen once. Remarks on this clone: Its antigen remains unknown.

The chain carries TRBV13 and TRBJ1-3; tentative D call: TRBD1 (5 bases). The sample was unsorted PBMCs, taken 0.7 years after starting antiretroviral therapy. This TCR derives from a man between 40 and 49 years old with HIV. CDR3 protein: CASSSQQAGNTIYF. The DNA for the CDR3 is TGTGCCAGCAGCTCACAACAGGCTGGAAACACCATATATTTT.